These 13 T cell receptor beta chains were sequenced from one sample in a study of T cell responses to AZD1222 COVID-19 vaccine. Sequenced by immunoSEQ multiplex PCR; TCRdb stores in-frame clones only, minus some. The table includes about 31,000 clones, roughly 90% detected once. The sample consisted of peripheral blood, taken 28 days after the second AZD1222 dose. Receptors were obtained from an adult who received the AZD1222 COVID-19 vaccine.

The V call is TRBV7-9, the J call TRBJ2-3; TRBD2 is a possible D gene (6 bases). The CDR3 totals 15 residues. V was clipped by 5 bases and J by 0 bases, with 12 bases between them. Germline V gene lookup returns CDR1 SEHNR and CDR2 FQNEAQ (reference sequence). The CDR3 region is CASSRGTASTDTQYF. For the CDR3, the DNA is TGTGCCAGCAGCCGGGGGACCGCTAGCACAGATACGCAGTATTTT.

The genes are TRBV2 and TRBJ2-3; TRBD1 matches 8 bases. The V gene end was trimmed by 3 bases and the J gene end by 0 bases; junction bases not matched to a gene: 5. This CDR3 is 16 amino acids long. Germline V gene sequence: CDR1 SNHLY, CDR2 FYNNEI. The CDR3 protein is CASSDGQGYSTDTQYF. CDR3 in DNA: TGTGCCAGCAGTGACGGACAGGGCTATAGCACAGATACGCAGTATTTT.

This chain joins TRBV4-1 and TRBJ2-1; perhaps TRBD1 as D (5 bases). Deletions cut 6 bases from V and 10 bases from J, with 22 bases between. CDR1 is MGHRA, CDR2 YSYEKL, per germline. The CDR3 length is 15 residues. CDR3 amino acids: CASSPGKGINREQFF. In nucleotides, the CDR3 is TGCGCCAGCAGTCCCGGCAAGGGGATAAATCGGGAGCAGTTCTTC.

The chain uses TRBV20-1 and TRBJ1-3; no firm D call. V was trimmed by 2 bases and J by 6 bases, leaving 5 bases between them. Germline V gene lookup returns CDR1 DFQATT and CDR2 SNEGSKA (reference sequence). There are 11 residues in the CDR3. As DNA, the CDR3 is TGCAGTGCTAGAACCCAAAACACCATATATTTT. Its translation: CSARTQNTIYF.

This clone has only a few counts. This chain joins TRBV19 and TRBJ1-5; D possibly corresponds to TRBD1 (5 bases). The V and J ends lost 6 bases and 6 bases respectively, with 18 bases between them. Germline CDR1 and CDR2: LNHDA and SQIVND (reference sequence). The CDR3 is 15 residues long. The CDR3 reads CASSIPRGGIQPQHF. CDR3 in DNA: TGTGCCAGTAGCATTCCCCGGGGGGGGATTCAGCCCCAGCATTTT.

The chain couples TRBV3-1 (or the pseudogene TRBV3-2) to TRBJ1-2, with 8 bases matching TRBD1. Germline V lookup: CDR1 LGHDT, CDR2 YNNKEL (reference sequence). This CDR3 is built from 14 residues. Germline trimming cut 1 base from V and 2 bases from J; bases unmatched to any gene: 0. The CDR3 region is CASSQGDRNYGYTF. The CDR3 nucleotides are TGTGCCAGCAGCCAAGGGGACAGGAACTATGGCTACACCTTC.

CDR3 nucleotide sequence: TGTGCCAGCAGTGAAGCTGGCTACGAGCAGTACTTC. Its translation is CASSEAGYEQYF. The chain uses TRBV2 and TRBJ2-7; D call uncertain. This CDR3 is built from 12 residues. Germline V CDR1 and CDR2: SNHLY, FYNNEI. The ends were cut back, 0 bases at V and 3 bases at J, with 3 bases in the middle.

The chain uses TRBV19 and TRBJ2-5, with TRBD1 matching over 7 bases. V lost 6 bases, J lost 4 bases, and 5 bases stayed unmatched. The V gene's germline CDR1 is LNHDA and CDR2 SQIVND (reference sequence). This CDR3 comprises 13 residues. CDR3 sequence reads: CASRNRGVETQYF. DNA for the CDR3: TGTGCCAGTAGGAACAGGGGAGTAGAGACCCAGTACTTC.

The chain carries TRBV21-1 and TRBJ1-4; TRBD1 is the table's D call and was not checked against the DNA. TRBV21-1 is a pseudogene locus. This CDR3 has 15 amino acids. The DNA for the CDR3 is TGTGCCAGCAGCAAAGGGACAGCAACTAATGAAAAACTGTTTTTT. It translates to CASSKGTATNEKLFF.

The chain links TRBV19 to TRBJ1-1, with D possibly matching TRBD1 (6 bases). Trimming removed 1 base at V and 3 bases at J, with 9 bases between. Looked up from germline, CDR1 is LNHDA and CDR2 is SQIVND (reference sequence). CDR3 size: 14 residues. The CDR3 here is CASSIGAGDTEAFF. The CDR3 coding sequence is TGTGCCAGTAGTATAGGGGCAGGGGACACTGAAGCTTTCTTT.

This sequence joins TRBV9 and TRBJ2-7; the match to TRBD1 covers 12 bases. The germline gives CDR1 SGDLS, CDR2 YYNGEE. This CDR3 has 17 residues. V gave up 3 bases and J gave up 7 bases; unmatched junction bases: 14. CDR3 sequence (DNA): TGTGCCAGCAGCGCCGGGACCTTCGGGACAGGGGGCGGGGAGCAGTACTTC. Protein: CASSAGTFGTGGGEQYF.

The J gene is TRBJ2-5, the V gene TRBV6-5, with D possibly being TRBD1 (6 bases). CDR1 MNHEY and CDR2 SVGAGI come from the germline V gene. This CDR3 comprises 13 residues. V shed 6 bases and J shed 5 bases, with 13 bases lying between them. CDR3: CASSATGLETQYF. CDR3 in DNA: TGTGCCAGCAGCGCTACAGGGTTGGAGACCCAGTACTTC.

The V and J genes are TRBV11-2 and TRBJ2-5, with 11 nucleotides matching TRBD2. The germline V gene encodes CDR1 SGHAT and CDR2 FQNNGV. The CDR3 is 16 residues long. V lost 5 bases to trimming and J lost 4 bases; unmatched junction nucleotides: 9. CDR3 sequence (DNA): TGTGCCAGCAGCCCAGTACTAGCGGGGGTTGCAGAGACCCAGTACTTC. Its protein product is CASSPVLAGVAETQYF.